The entry below describes one TCR beta chain. Per the study methods: Filtering was not the same, since immunoSEQ gave junction-only sequences without quality scores. Clones were read by immunoSEQ multiplex PCR, and TCRdb kept only the in-frame ones, dropping some. D and trimming come from the DNA, and the V and J calls and clone size come from that table. Of 450,000 to 500,000 clones in the sample, around 73% were seen once. The sample originates from a study of shared clonotypes between healthy human individuals. J lost 1 base, V lost 7 bases, and 10 bases had no gene match. The germline CDR1 and CDR2 sequences are MNHNY and SVGAGI (reference sequence). The CDR3 covers 15 residues.

The chain recombines TRBV6-6 with TRBJ2-7; 7 bases are shared with TRBD1. This TCR came from a woman aged 40 to 49 in good health. Some clones in this sample may be carry-over from other donors' samples. The sequencing input was PBMCs. The CDR3 here is CASNQRQGYSYEQYF. The CDR3 DNA is TGTGCCAGCAACCAGCGACAGGGATATTCCTACGAGCAGTACTTC.